This T cell receptor (beta chain) was profiled in a study of Tregs in tolerant kidney transplant recipients (dated 2019 in TCRdb). The study in broad terms: Before combined kidney and bone marrow transplantation, this study identified donor-specific regulatory T cells using TCRbeta sequencing and then followed those same cells after transplant. Several methods of expanding Tregs specific for an allogeneic donor were compared by TCRbeta repertoire sequencing in a few healthy controls. The full study reports these points: The study was constrained by small patient numbers, and validation of the findings is required in larger populations and under other immunosuppression protocols. The most biologically relevant and donor-specific TCRbeta repertoire appeared to be identified by expanding Tregs with activated donor B cells. Biological reproducibility was not examined directly, but technical replication error appeared to be minimal.

V drops 3 bases and J drops 4 bases, leaving 7 bases in between. Including the terminal cysteine and phenylalanine, the CDR3 comprises 12 residues. Of the read, only the CDR3 DNA is kept; its 36 bases are in frame from base 1. Per the germline V gene (reference sequence), GTSNPN is the CDR1 and SVGIG is the CDR2. For TCRbeta CDR3 sequencing, genomic DNA was extracted from sorted cells using the QIAGEN DNeasy Blood and Tissue Kit. High-throughput TCRbeta CDR3 sequencing, including PCR amplification with bias correction and internal controls, was performed commercially through immunoSEQ. The authors processed their data as follows. A unique productive TCRbeta sequence was defined by the CDR3 nucleotide sequence when primers matched, and otherwise by the CDR3 amino acid sequence together with the Vbeta and Jbeta genes. To correct sorting error, sequences shared between sorted populations at a frequency ratio of 2:1 or less were removed; the rest were assigned to the higher population. A sequence was defined as donor-reactive if the sequence was expanded at least 5-fold in CFSE-low cells compared with unstimulated cells and had a frequency of at least 0.01% in CFSE-low cells. Repertoire divergence was quantified by Jensen-Shannon divergence using the top 100 TCRbeta sequences ranked by frequency. When a sample had multiple sequencing runs, each run was corrected for sorting error separately and the runs were then pooled. Drawn from immuneACCESS, this table holds only the in-frame rearrangements with V and J called that TCRdb kept. Clones are partly lost; checked studies trace under half to an unresolved V gene and leave the rest unexplained. That table furnishes V, J and clone size, whereas the DNA furnished D and trimming. The sample includes some 100,000 clones, with 85% to 95% observed a single time. The ten largest clones take up more than 0.5% of the sample.

Unstimulated Tregs (CD4+CD25+CD127-), CD4+ non-Tregs (CD4+CD25-), CD4 and CD8 cells were FACS-sorted from thawed PBMCs. Blood from healthy controls was obtained either from healthy volunteers or as purchased buffy coats. Healthy control blood was separated into PBMCs by Ficoll density gradient and cryopreserved, and patient PBMCs were collected both before and after transplant. About this clone: Its antigen is still unknown. The sample holds no much larger clone one base away, and base qualities are not on file.

The sample consisted of CD4+ T cells from blood. The chain uses TRBV30 and TRBJ1-5; the D segment could be TRBD1, given 5 matching bases. The sequence came from a human donor in good health. The nucleotides read TGTGCCTGGAGCTGGGGGAATCAGCCCCAGCATTTT. It codes for CAWSWGNQPQHF.